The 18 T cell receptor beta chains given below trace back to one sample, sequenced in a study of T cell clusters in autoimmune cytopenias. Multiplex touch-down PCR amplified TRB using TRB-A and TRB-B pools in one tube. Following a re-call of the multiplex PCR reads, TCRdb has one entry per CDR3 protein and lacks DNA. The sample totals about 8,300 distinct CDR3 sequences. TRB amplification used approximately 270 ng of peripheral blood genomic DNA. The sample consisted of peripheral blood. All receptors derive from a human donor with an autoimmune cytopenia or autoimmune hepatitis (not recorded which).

The CDR3 loop reads CASSFWGTFYGYTF. V and J are TRBV5-5 and TRBJ1-2. The CDR3 spans 14 residues. Germline CDR1 SGHKS, CDR2 YYEKEE (reference sequence).

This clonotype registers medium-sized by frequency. This CDR3 is CASSLSVAGSQDTQYF. V usage is TRBV27 and J usage is TRBJ2-3; the TCRdb call, TRBD2, lacks DNA for checking. CDR1 and CDR2 from the germline V gene are MNHEY and SMNVEV (reference sequence). The CDR3 consists of 16 residues.

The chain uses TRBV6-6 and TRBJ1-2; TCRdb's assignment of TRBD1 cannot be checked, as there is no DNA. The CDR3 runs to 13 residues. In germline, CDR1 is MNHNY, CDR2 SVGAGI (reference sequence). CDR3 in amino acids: CASSSSDRVGYTF.

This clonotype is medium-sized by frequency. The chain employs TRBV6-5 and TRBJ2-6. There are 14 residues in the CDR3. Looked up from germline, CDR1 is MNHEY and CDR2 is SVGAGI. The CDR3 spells CASSEFRGANVLTF.

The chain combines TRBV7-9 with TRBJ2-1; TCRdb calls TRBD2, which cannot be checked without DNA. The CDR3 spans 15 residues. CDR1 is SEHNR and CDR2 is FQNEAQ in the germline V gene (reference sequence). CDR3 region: CASSVGLYIYNEQFF.

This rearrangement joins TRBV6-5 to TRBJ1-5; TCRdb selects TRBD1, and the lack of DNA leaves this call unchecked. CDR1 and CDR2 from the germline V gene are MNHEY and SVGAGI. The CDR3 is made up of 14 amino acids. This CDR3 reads CASSNGGFGQPQHF.

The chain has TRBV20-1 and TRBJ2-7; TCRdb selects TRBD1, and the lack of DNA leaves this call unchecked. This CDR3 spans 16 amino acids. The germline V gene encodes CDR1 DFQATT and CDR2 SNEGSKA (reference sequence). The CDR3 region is CSARVIGGAGLNEQYF.

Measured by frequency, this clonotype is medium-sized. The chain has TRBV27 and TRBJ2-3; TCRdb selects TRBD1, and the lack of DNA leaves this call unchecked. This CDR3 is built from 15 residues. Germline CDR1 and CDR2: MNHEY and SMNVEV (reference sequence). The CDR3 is CASSSWGTSTDTQYF.

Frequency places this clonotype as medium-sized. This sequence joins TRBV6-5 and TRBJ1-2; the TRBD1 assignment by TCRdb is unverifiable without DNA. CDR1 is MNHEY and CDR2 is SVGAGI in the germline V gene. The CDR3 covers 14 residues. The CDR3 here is CASSKDRILYGYTF.

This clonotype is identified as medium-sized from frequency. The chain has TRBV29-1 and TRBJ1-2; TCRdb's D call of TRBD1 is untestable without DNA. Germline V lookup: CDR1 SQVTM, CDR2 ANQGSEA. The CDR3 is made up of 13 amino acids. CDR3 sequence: CSAQDRDDYGYTF.

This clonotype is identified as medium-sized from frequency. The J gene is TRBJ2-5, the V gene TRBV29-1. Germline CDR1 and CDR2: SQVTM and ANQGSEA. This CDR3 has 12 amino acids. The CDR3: CSVRGNQETQYF.

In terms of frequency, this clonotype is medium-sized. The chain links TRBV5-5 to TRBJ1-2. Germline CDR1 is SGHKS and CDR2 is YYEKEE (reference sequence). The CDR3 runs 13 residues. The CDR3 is CASSRDGPYGYTF.

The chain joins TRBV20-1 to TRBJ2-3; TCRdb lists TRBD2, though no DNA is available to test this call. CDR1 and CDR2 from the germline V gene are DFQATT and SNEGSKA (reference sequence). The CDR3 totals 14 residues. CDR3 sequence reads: CSAKIAGGLDTQYF.

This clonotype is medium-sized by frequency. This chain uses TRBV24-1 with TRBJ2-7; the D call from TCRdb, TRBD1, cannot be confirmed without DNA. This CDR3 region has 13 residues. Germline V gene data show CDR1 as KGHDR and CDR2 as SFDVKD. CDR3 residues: CATGTGPTYEQYF.

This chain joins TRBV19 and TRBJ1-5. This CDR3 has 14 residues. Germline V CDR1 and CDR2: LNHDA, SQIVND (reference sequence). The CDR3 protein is CASTQLYSNQPQHF. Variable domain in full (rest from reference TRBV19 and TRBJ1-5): DGGITQSPKYLFRKEGQNVTLSCEQNLNHDAMYWYRQDPGQGLRLIYYSQIVNDFQKGDIAEGYSVSREKKESFPLTVTSAQKNPTAFYLCASTQLYSNQPQHFGDGTRLSIL.

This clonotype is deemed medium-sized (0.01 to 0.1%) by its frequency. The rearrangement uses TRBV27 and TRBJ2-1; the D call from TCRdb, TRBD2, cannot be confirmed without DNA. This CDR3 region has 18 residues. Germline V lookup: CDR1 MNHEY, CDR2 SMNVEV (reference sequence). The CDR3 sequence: CASSFPPGLAGDRNEQFF.

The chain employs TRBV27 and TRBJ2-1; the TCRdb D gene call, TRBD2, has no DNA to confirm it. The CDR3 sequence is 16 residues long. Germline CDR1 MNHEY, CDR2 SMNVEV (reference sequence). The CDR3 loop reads CASSLSTGPGFNEQFF.

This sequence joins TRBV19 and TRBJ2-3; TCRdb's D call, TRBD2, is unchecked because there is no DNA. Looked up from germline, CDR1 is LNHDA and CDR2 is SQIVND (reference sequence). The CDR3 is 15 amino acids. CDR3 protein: CASTSSGGFTDTQYF.